This T cell receptor (beta chain) appears in the sequencing data of a study of blood T cell repertoires in COVID-19. Germline CDR1 is SGHRS and CDR2 is YFSETQ. The V gene end was trimmed by 3 bases and the J gene end by 3 bases; junction bases not matched to a gene: 8. The length of the CDR3 is 15 residues. In the original processing: It was from reference gene primer amplification that nucleated cell counts were estimated. The repertoire was sequenced with immunoSEQ multiplex PCR; TCRdb's copy has only in-frame clones and lacks some. The D gene and trimming were derived from the DNA, and the V and J assignments and clone size from that table. The sample has 200,000 to 300,000 clones, roughly 80% seen once.

Sequences were obtained from peripheral blood. The sequence derives from a woman over 75 with COVID-19, enrolled during active disease. This chain joins TRBV5-1 and TRBJ1-1, with TRBD1 matching 7 bases. CDR3 amino acids: CASSSLPGQYTEAFF. CDR3 coding DNA: TGCGCCAGCAGCTCCTTACCGGGACAGTACACTGAAGCTTTCTTT.